These T cell receptor beta chains were read from a single sample in a study of T-cell memory formation after mild COVID-19. TCRdb redid the calling of the 5' RACE reads with MiXCR, one entry per CDR3 protein. Here the sample spans about half a million distinct CDR3 sequences, about 20% being singletons. Sequenced: PBMCs or a T cell subset sorted from them (not recorded which). These receptors all come from an adult woman who had mild COVID-19 (a few samples of this study predate the infection). Cell type and time point are not known. The CDR3 runs from the conserved cysteine through the conserved F or W. The D gene is left open where the match is weak. Expanded clones get a size class; other rows say once, few or many, or leave the size out.

size	J	D	V	CDR3	DNA
few	TRBJ2-3	TRBD1	TRBV7-6	CASSLVTGPTDTQYF	TGTGCCAGCAGCTTAGTGACAGGGCCCACAGATACGCAGTATTTT
many	TRBJ1-1	TRBD1	TRBV9	CASSAGQGVNTEAFF	TGTGCCAGCAGCGCTGGACAGGGGGTGAACACTGAAGCTTTCTTT
few	TRBJ2-7	TRBD2	TRBV2	CAKGLAASLSYEQYF	TGTGCCAAAGGACTAGCAGCCTCACTTTCCTACGAGCAGTACTTC
NA	TRBJ2-7	TRBD2	TRBV4-1	CASSQETTGTRSYEQYF	TGCGCCAGCAGCCAAGAGACCACCGGGACTAGATCCTACGAGCAGTACTTC
NA	TRBJ1-5	TRBD1	TRBV19	CASSQGQGVGQPQHF	TGTGCCAGTAGCCAAGGACAGGGAGTGGGTCAGCCCCAGCATTTT
NA	TRBJ2-5	NA	TRBV20-1	CSARDGGGETQYF	TGCAGTGCTAGAGATGGCGGGGGCGAGACCCAGTACTTC
NA	TRBJ2-7	NA	TRBV7-3	CASSPFGSSYEQYF	TGTGCCAGCAGCCCCTTTGGCTCCTCCTACGAGCAGTACTTC
few	TRBJ2-1	TRBD2	TRBV4-2	CASSQDDLAGGHWSYNEQFF	TGTGCCAGCAGCCAAGATGATCTTGCGGGGGGGCATTGGTCCTACAATGAGCAGTTCTTC
few	TRBJ2-3	NA	TRBV12-3/TRBV12-4	CASSFPGGTDTQYF	TGTGCCAGCAGTTTCCCCGGGGGCACAGATACGCAGTATTTT
NA	TRBJ2-7	NA	TRBV20-1	CSLLCEQYF	TGCAGCCTCTTATGCGAGCAGTACTTC
NA	TRBJ1-4	NA	TRBV7-9	CASSLVQGEKLFF	TGTGCCAGCAGCTTAGTCCAGGGCGAAAAACTGTTTTTT
few	TRBJ2-7	TRBD2	TRBV7-2	CASSLGGLPYEQYF	TGTGCCAGCAGCTTAGGGGGACTACCCTACGAGCAGTACTTC
many	TRBJ1-5	TRBD1	TRBV29-1	CSVRTGEQPQHF	TGCAGCGTTAGGACAGGGGAACAGCCCCAGCATTTT
NA	TRBJ2-6	TRBD1	TRBV5-4	CASSSTGASERRGANVLTF	TGTGCCAGCAGCTCGACAGGGGCGTCTGAACGAAGAGGGGCCAACGTCCTGACTTTC
few	TRBJ2-7	TRBD2	TRBV6-1	CASSDGSGSVEQYF	TGTGCCAGCAGTGACGGTAGCGGGTCGGTCGAGCAGTACTTC
few	TRBJ2-7	NA	TRBV4-3	CASSQDHVSPGSYEQYF	TGCGCCAGCAGCCAAGATCACGTCTCTCCTGGCTCCTACGAGCAGTACTTC
NA	TRBJ1-2	NA	TRBV4-2	CASSQDLPRGDYGYTF	TGTGCCAGCAGCCAAGATCTCCCCCGGGGCGACTATGGCTACACCTTC
once	TRBJ2-5	NA	TRBV2	CANLPGQEEFGTQYF	TGTGCCAACCTCCCGGGCCAGGAGGAGTTTGGGACCCAGTACTTC
few	TRBJ1-2	TRBD1	TRBV6-5	CASSYGTGANYGYTF	TGTGCCAGCAGTTACGGGACAGGGGCTAACTATGGCTACACCTTC
NA	TRBJ2-7	TRBD1	TRBV29-1	CSVSQGGAYEQYF	TGCAGCGTTTCACAGGGGGGAGCCTACGAGCAGTACTTC
few	TRBJ2-5	NA	TRBV7-9	CASSSPGQQETQYF	TGTGCCAGCAGCTCCCCGGGACAACAAGAGACCCAGTACTTC
NA	TRBJ1-2	NA	TRBV12-3/TRBV12-4	CASSLGGRGKYGYTF	TGTGCCAGCAGTTTAGGGGGCAGGGGAAAGTATGGCTACACCTTC
few	TRBJ2-3	TRBD2	TRBV6-5	CASNPGLAGGRGDTQYF	TGTGCCAGCAACCCGGGACTAGCGGGGGGCAGAGGAGATACGCAGTATTTT
NA	TRBJ1-2	NA	TRBV5-1	CASSLERGYGYTF	TGCGCCAGCAGCTTGGAACGGGGGTATGGCTACACCTTC
many	TRBJ2-5	TRBD1	TRBV20-1	CSAREGGWRETQYF	TGCAGTGCTAGAGAAGGGGGCTGGAGAGAGACCCAGTACTTC
NA	TRBJ2-1	TRBD2	TRBV7-2	CASSLGSGSGVVYNEQFF	TGTGCCAGCAGCTTAGGGTCGGGGAGCGGGGTAGTTTACAATGAGCAGTTCTTC
few	TRBJ1-1	NA	TRBV19	CASSIGELEAFF	TGTGCCAGTAGTATTGGTGAACTTGAAGCTTTCTTT
few	TRBJ1-1	NA	TRBV20-1	CSARDQGSGGREAFF	TGCAGTGCTAGAGATCAGGGGTCAGGCGGCCGTGAAGCTTTCTTT
NA	TRBJ1-6	TRBD1	TRBV30	CAWTFLQGGNSPLHF	TGTGCCTGGACCTTCCTACAGGGGGGGAATTCACCCCTCCACTTT
NA	TRBJ2-2	NA	TRBV5-1	CASSLPGAGNTGELFF	TGCGCCAGCAGCTTGCCAGGGGCGGGTAACACCGGGGAGCTGTTTTTT
NA	TRBJ2-1	NA	TRBV12-3/TRBV12-4	CASSFLIHNEQFF	TGTGCCAGCAGTTTCTTGATTCACAATGAGCAGTTCTTC
NA	TRBJ2-7	TRBD2	TRBV5-1	CASSVGLAGANEQYF	TGCGCCAGCAGCGTGGGACTAGCGGGCGCCAACGAGCAGTACTTC
NA	TRBJ2-1	TRBD2	TRBV9	CASSSAGAHNEQFF	TGTGCCAGCAGCTCAGCGGGAGCACACAATGAGCAGTTCTTC
many	TRBJ2-2	TRBD2	TRBV5-5	CASSLASGRNTGELFF	TGTGCCAGCAGCTTGGCCAGCGGGAGGAACACCGGGGAGCTGTTTTTT
NA	TRBJ2-7	TRBD1	TRBV7-2	CASSSRTGAYEQYF	TGTGCCAGCAGCTCCCGGACAGGGGCCTACGAGCAGTACTTC
few	TRBJ2-3	NA	TRBV25-1	CASSDSTYPTVGGPDTQYF	TGTGCCAGCAGTGATTCCACTTACCCGACAGTCGGGGGGCCAGATACGCAGTATTTT
few	TRBJ2-2	TRBD1	TRBV24-1	CATGQGESGELFF	TGTGCCACCGGACAGGGGGAATCCGGGGAGCTGTTTTTT
few	TRBJ1-1	NA	TRBV5-1	CASSFALMNTEAFF	TGCGCCAGCAGCTTCGCCCTGATGAACACTGAAGCTTTCTTT
few	TRBJ2-1	NA	TRBV29-1	CSVAHRQVVGNEQFF	TGCAGCGTTGCCCACCGACAGGTTGTAGGCAATGAGCAGTTCTTC
NA	TRBJ2-3	NA	TRBV29-1	CSVEDYYTQYF	TGCAGCGTTGAGGATTATTATACGCAGTATTTT
few	TRBJ2-3	NA	TRBV12-3/TRBV12-4	CASSLAGSGTDTQYF	TGTGCCAGCAGTTTAGCGGGGAGTGGCACAGATACGCAGTATTTT